The present T cell receptor (beta chain) was sequenced within a study of shared clonotypes between healthy human individuals. Healthy and HIV-negative, the adult donors had no recent acute infections or vaccinations. A CD45RA+ naive subset and a CD45RA-negative memory subset were split from CD4+ cells. As for this clone: Its target is unknown.

General study points: Sampling included only blood; tissue repertoires likely differ.

Profiling relied on immunoSEQ multiplex PCR, and the TCRdb table lists in-frame clones only, not all of them. The table has roughly 2.4 million clones, approximately 96% seen once; the top ten hold 0.13%. V lost 5 bases, J lost 4 bases, and 6 bases lay in between. The germline gives CDR1 SNHLY, CDR2 FYNNEI. The CDR3 runs to 11 residues. The J gene is TRBJ2-7, the V gene TRBV2; D is unclear. The receptor was isolated from a young man in good health. The sequenced sample was naive CD4+ T cells sorted from blood. Subset of the sample: CD45RA+ positively selected. CDR3 bases: TGTGCCAGCAGTCAGTTGTACGAGCAGTACTTC. Translation gives CASSQLYEQYF.